The 16 T cell receptor beta chains below were found in one sample sequenced in a study of regulatory T cells in long-lasting Graves disease. Documented time point: newly diagnosed GD, antithyroid drugs for less than 3 months. Researchers made the TCR library from RNA that was extracted from PBMCs. According to the study, TCR beta libraries were built with iRepertoire HTBI primers and CDR3-region Arm-PCR. TCRdb called the multiplex PCR reads again in MiXCR, with one record for every CDR3 protein. The data show 530,000 or so distinct CDR3 sequences, 13% seen once. These same records also appear under a second study, on T cells in Graves' hyperthyroidism and ophthalmopathy.

Sequencing used peripheral blood mononuclear cells (PBMCs), obtained at new diagnosis, from a patient treated with antithyroid drugs. All receptors come from a man aged 25-40 years with Graves disease.

This clonotype was seen at least ten times. The gene calls are TRBV5-1 and TRBJ1-1; D gene uncertain. The CDR3 has 13 residues. The V end was cut by 3 bases, the J end by 1 base, with 7 bases between. Germline V gene data show CDR1 as SGHRS and CDR2 as YFSETQ. The CDR3 reads CASSSAGNTEAFF. In DNA, the CDR3 is TGCGCCAGCAGCTCTGCCGGGAACACTGAAGCTTTCTTT.

This clonotype showed up many times. This sequence joins TRBV6-1 and TRBJ1-4; 7 bases agree with TRBD1. This CDR3 comprises 17 residues. Germline V gene data show CDR1 as MNHNS and CDR2 as SASEGT. Trimming took 5 bases from V and 6 from J; bases not matched to a gene: 15. This CDR3 is CASSSTGAQLGDEKLFF. CDR3 in DNA: TGTGCCAGCAGTAGCACAGGGGCCCAACTAGGAGATGAAAAACTGTTTTTT.

The chain links TRBV30 to TRBJ2-3; D remains ambiguous. V dropped 7 bases and J dropped 5 bases, with 13 bases sitting between them. The CDR3 consists of 12 residues. In germline, CDR1 is GTSNPN, CDR2 SVGIG (reference sequence). The CDR3 nucleotides are TGTGCCTCCGGTGCCGGGCTAGATACGCAGTATTTT. This translates into CASGAGLDTQYF.

There are many counts of this clonotype. Germline is not matched at one junction end, which may reflect a read error. The chain employs TRBV6-1 and TRBJ1-1; D remains ambiguous. Germline V gene sequence: CDR1 MNHNS, CDR2 SASEGT. The CDR3 is 13 residues long. The CDR3 protein is CASSESLEAEAFF. The CDR3, as DNA: TGCGCCAGCAGTGAGTCGTTGGAAGCTGAAGCTTTCTTT.

This clonotype was detected ten times or more. This sequence joins TRBV7-2 and TRBJ2-7; a possible D gene is TRBD1 (5 bases). The ends were cut back, 1 base at V and 3 bases at J, with 22 bases in the middle. The CDR3 consists of 18 residues. CDR1 and CDR2 from the germline V gene are SGHTA and FQGNSA. DNA of the CDR3: TGTGCCAGCAGCTTAGATGTAGGACACCGCCTTAATTTCTACGAGCAGTACTTC. It specifies CASSLDVGHRLNFYEQYF.

This clonotype has a count of ten or more. The chain links TRBV20-1 to TRBJ2-3; no clear D gene. Deletions cut 5 bases from V and 6 bases from J, with 6 bases between. The V gene's germline CDR1 is DFQATT and CDR2 SNEGSKA (reference sequence). The CDR3 loop spans 10 amino acids. CDR3: CSALRDTQYF. The CDR3 region has the DNA TGCAGTGCTCTCCGCGATACGCAGTATTTT.

This chain uses TRBV10-3 with TRBJ2-1; 8 bases fit TRBD2. V shed 2 bases, J shed 7 bases, and the junction held 13 bases outside the gene matches. CDR3 length: 17 residues. Germline V gene lookup returns CDR1 ENHRY and CDR2 SYGVKD. CDR3 sequence: CAISEVAGGGSKNEQFF. In DNA, the CDR3 is TGTGCCATCAGTGAGGTCGCGGGCGGGGGGTCAAAGAATGAGCAGTTCTTC.

This clonotype was counted ten times or more. The chain is built from TRBV27 and TRBJ2-1; 13 nucleotides agree with TRBD2. Germline V gene data show CDR1 as MNHEY and CDR2 as SMNVEV (reference sequence). The V gene end was trimmed by 7 bases and the J gene end by 0 bases; junction bases not matched to a gene: 15. The CDR3 has 20 residues. In DNA, the CDR3 is TGTGCCAGCATCCTAAGGGGGGGACTAGCGGGATCGAGCTCCTACAATGAGCAGTTCTTC. Translating it yields CASILRGGLAGSSSYNEQFF.

This clonotype has ten or more counts. V gene TRBV15 combines with J gene TRBJ2-1; 10 bases align to TRBD2. Germline V gives CDR1 LNHNV, CDR2 YYDKDF (reference sequence). The V segment lost 5 bases and the J segment 7 bases; nucleotides outside the gene matches: 17. The CDR3 is 18 amino acids. CDR3 in amino acids: CATSALVLLAGVLNEQFF. The CDR3 bases are TGTGCCACCAGCGCGCTCGTACTCCTAGCGGGAGTTTTAAATGAGCAGTTCTTC.

To note about this clonotype: A much larger clone differs by one base, so this may be a read error. The V call is TRBV3-1, the J call TRBJ2-3; tentative D call: TRBD2 (5 bases). Germline loops: CDR1 LGHDT, CDR2 YNNKEL (reference sequence). V was cut by 0 bases and J by 6 bases, with 7 bases left in between. The CDR3 has 13 amino acids. The CDR3 nucleotides read TGTGCCAGCAGCCAAGAGGAGGTCGATACGCAGTATTTT. This translates into CASSQEEVDTQYF.

This clonotype came up many times. The rearrangement uses TRBV10-3 and TRBJ1-1, with 7 bases that match TRBD1. Germline values: CDR1 ENHRY, CDR2 SYGVKD. This CDR3 comprises 14 residues. After removal of 8 bases from V and 6 bases from J, the junction contained 12 bases not matched to a gene. DNA of the CDR3: TGTGCCATCGGGGGACAGTCCCAAGACGCTGAAGCTTTCTTT. It translates to CAIGGQSQDAEAFF.

This clonotype was seen more than once but under ten times. This chain uses TRBV5-1 with TRBJ2-3; 9 nucleotides align to TRBD2. The CDR3 extends over 19 amino acids. Germline V CDR1 and CDR2: SGHRS, YFSETQ. J was trimmed by 3 bases and V by 3 bases; bases with no gene match: 17. CDR3 residues: CASSSRGSGSPRVTDTQYF. Here the CDR3 DNA reads TGCGCCAGCAGCTCCCGAGGTAGCGGGAGCCCCCGAGTAACAGATACGCAGTATTTT.

In this sample, this clonotype turned up many times. The J gene is TRBJ2-1, the V gene TRBV27; the match to TRBD1 covers 12 bases. The CDR3 loop spans 18 amino acids. V was clipped by 1 base and J by 3 bases; unmatched bases: 7. Germline loops: CDR1 MNHEY, CDR2 SMNVEV (reference sequence). The CDR3 bases are TGTGCCAGCAGTTTATTGTCCGGGACAGGGGGCCTCTACAATGAGCAGTTCTTC. It yields the protein CASSLLSGTGGLYNEQFF.

The genes are TRBV27 and TRBJ2-2; unclear D gene. CDR1 MNHEY and CDR2 SMNVEV come from the germline V gene (reference sequence). The CDR3 is 15 amino acids. The V end was cut by 5 bases, the J end by 4 bases, with 14 bases between. The CDR3 protein is CASSPDPSATGELFF. CDR3 in DNA: TGTGCCAGCAGTCCTGACCCATCTGCCACCGGGGAGCTGTTTTTT.

This clonotype was detected ten times or more. The gene calls are TRBV10-3 and TRBJ2-7, with 11 nucleotides matching TRBD1. The V gene end was trimmed by 5 bases and the J gene end by 2 bases; junction bases not matched to a gene: 14. The CDR3 extends over 18 amino acids. CDR1 and CDR2 (germline): ENHRY, SYGVKD. The CDR3 nucleotides are TGTGCCATCAGTCTCCGGGACAGGGGGAGCCTTCCTACCTACGAGCAGTACTTC. Residues: CAISLRDRGSLPTYEQYF.

This clonotype has ten or more counts. This chain connects TRBV27 to TRBJ2-5; D is uncertain. V was pared by 2 bases and J by 2 bases, with 15 bases between. This CDR3 has 16 amino acids. In germline, CDR1 is MNHEY, CDR2 SMNVEV (reference sequence). The CDR3: CASSLGVSAVQETQYF. CDR3 nucleotide sequence: TGTGCCAGCAGTTTAGGGGTCAGTGCGGTACAAGAGACCCAGTACTTC.